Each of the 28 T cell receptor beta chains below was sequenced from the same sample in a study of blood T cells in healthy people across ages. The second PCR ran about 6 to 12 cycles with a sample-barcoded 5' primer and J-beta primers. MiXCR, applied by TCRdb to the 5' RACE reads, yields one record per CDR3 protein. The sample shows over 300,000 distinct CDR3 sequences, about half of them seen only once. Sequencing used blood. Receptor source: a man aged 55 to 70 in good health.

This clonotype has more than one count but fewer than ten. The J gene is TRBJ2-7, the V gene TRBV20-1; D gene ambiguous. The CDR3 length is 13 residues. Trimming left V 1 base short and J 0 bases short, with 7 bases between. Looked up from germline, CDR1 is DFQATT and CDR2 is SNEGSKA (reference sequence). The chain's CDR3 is CSARAGSSYEQYF. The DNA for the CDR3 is TGCAGTGCTAGAGCCGGATCCTCCTACGAGCAGTACTTC.

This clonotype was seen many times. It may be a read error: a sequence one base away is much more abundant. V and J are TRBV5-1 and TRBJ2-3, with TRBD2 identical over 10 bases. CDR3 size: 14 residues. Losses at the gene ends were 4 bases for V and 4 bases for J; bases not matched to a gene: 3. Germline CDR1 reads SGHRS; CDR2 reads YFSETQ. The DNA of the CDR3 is TGCGCCAGCAGCGCCGGACTAGCGGCAGATACGCAGTATTTT. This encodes CASSAGLAADTQYF.

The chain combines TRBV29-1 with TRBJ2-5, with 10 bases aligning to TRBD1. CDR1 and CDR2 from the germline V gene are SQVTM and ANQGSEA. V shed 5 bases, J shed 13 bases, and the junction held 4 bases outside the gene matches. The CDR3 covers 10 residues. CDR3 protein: CSVRDRGLYF. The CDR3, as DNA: TGCAGCGTTAGGGACAGGGGTTTGTACTTC.

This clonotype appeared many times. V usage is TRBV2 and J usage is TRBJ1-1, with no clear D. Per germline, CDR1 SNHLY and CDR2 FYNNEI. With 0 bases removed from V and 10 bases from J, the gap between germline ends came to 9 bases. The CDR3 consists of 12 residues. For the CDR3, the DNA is TGTGCCAGCAGTGAAGCAAATAGAGCAGCTTTCTTT. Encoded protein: CASSEANRAAFF. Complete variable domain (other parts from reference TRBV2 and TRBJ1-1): EPEVTQTPSHQVTQMGQEVILRCVPISNHLYFYWYRQILGQKVEFLVSFYNNEISEKSEIFDDQFSVERPDGSNFTLKIRSTKLEDSAMYFCASSEANRAAFFGQGTRLTVV.

CDR3 sequence (DNA): TGCAGCTTGGGTAGCGGGGGAGGCTACAATGAGCAGTTCTTC. This encodes CSLGSGGGYNEQFF. The V and J genes are TRBV29-1 and TRBJ2-1; 9 nucleotides agree with TRBD2. Germline CDR1 is SQVTM and CDR2 is ANQGSEA. Trimming removed 8 bases from V and 3 bases from J; junction bases left unmatched: 8. This CDR3 contains 14 residues.

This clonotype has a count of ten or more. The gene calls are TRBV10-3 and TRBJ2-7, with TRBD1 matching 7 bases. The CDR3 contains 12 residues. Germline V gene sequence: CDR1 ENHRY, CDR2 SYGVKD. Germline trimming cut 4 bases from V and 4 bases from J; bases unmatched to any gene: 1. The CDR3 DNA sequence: TGTGCCATCAGTGCGGGACAGTACGAGCAGTACTTC. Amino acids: CAISAGQYEQYF.

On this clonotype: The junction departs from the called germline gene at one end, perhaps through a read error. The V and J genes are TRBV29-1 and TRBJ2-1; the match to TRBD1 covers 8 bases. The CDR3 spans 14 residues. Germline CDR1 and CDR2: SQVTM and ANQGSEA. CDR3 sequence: CSAGDRRNYNGQFF. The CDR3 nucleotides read TGCAGCGCTGGGGACAGGAGAAACTACAATGGGCAGTTCTTC.

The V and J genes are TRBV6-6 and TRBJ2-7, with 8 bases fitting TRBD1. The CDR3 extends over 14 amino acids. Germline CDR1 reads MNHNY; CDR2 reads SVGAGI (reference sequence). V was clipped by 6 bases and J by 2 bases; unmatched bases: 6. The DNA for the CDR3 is TGTGCCAGCAGGCCGGGACAGGCGCCCTACGAGCAGTACTTC. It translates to CASRPGQAPYEQYF.

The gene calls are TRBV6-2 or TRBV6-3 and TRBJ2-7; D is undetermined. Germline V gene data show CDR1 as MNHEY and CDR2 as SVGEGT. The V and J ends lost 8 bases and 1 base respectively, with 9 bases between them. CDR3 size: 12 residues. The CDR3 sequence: CASGDKSYEQYF. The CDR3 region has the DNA TGTGCCAGCGGCGACAAGTCCTACGAGCAGTACTTC.

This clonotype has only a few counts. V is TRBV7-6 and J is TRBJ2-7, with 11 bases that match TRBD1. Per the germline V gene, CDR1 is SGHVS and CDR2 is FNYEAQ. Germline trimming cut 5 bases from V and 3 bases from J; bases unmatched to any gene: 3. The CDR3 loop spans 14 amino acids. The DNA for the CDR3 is TGTGCCAGCAGCGCGGGACAGGGGGACTACGAGCAGTACTTC. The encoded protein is CASSAGQGDYEQYF.

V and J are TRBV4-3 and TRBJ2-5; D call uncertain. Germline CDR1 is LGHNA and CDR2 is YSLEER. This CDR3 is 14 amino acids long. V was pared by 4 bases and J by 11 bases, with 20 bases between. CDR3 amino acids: CASSLGRRNNEQYF. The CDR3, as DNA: TGCGCCAGCAGCCTAGGTCGGAGAAACAATGAGCAGTACTTC.

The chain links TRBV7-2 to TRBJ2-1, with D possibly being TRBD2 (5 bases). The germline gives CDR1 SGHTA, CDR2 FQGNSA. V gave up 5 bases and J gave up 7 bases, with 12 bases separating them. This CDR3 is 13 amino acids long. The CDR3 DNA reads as TGTGCCAGCAGCGTAATGTCGGGGAATGAGCAGTTCTTC. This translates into CASSVMSGNEQFF.

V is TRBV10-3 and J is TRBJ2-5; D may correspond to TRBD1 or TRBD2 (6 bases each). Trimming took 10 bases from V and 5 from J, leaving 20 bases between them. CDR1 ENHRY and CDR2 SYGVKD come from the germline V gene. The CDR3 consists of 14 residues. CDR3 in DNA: TGTGCCAGCTCCGTAGGGGGAGGTGGGGAGACCCAGTACTTC. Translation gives CASSVGGGGETQYF.

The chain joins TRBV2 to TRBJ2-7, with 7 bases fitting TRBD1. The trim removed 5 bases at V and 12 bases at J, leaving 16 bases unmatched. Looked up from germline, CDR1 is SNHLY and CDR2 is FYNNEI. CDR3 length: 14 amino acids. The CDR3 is CASSPGQHRETRYF. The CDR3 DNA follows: TGTGCCAGCAGTCCGGGACAGCATAGAGAGACCCGGTACTTC. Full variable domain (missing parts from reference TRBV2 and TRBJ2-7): EPEVTQTPSHQVTQMGQEVILRCVPISNHLYFYWYRQILGQKVEFLVSFYNNEISEKSEIFDDQFSVERPDGSNFTLKIRSTKLEDSAMYFCASSPGQHRETRYFGPGTRLTVT.

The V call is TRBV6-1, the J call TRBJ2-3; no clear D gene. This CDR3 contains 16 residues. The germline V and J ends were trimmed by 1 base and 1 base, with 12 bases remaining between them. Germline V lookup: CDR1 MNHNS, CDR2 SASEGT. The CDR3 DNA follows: TGTGCCAGCAGTGAAGTAAGAGCGTTCGGCACAGATACGCAGTATTTT. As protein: CASSEVRAFGTDTQYF.

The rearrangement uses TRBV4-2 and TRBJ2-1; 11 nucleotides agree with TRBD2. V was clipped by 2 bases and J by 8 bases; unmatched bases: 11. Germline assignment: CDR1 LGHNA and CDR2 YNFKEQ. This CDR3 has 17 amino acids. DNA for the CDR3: TGTGCCAGCAGCCAACCCACTATAGCGGGAGGGCCGGATGAGCAGTTCTTC. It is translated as CASSQPTIAGGPDEQFF.

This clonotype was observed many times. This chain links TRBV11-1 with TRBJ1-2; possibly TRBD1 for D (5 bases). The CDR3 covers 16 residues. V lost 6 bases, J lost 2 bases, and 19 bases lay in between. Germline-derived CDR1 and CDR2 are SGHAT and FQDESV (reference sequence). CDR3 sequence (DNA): TGTGCCAGCAGTCGAACCGGAACAGGAGGAAACTATGGCTACACCTTC. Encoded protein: CASSRTGTGGNYGYTF.

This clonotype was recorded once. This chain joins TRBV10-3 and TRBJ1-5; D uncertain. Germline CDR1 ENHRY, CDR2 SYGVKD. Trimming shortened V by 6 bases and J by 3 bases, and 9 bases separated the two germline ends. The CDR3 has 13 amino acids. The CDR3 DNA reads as TGTGCCATCAGGGGTGCCGCCAATCAGCCCCAGCATTTT. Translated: CAIRGAANQPQHF.

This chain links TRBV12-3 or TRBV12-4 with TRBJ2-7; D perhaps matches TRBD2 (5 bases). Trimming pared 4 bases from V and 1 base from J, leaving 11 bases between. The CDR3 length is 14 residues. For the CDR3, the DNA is TGTGCCAGCAGTTCCCACCGGGGATCCTACGAGCAGTACTTC. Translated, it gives CASSSHRGSYEQYF.

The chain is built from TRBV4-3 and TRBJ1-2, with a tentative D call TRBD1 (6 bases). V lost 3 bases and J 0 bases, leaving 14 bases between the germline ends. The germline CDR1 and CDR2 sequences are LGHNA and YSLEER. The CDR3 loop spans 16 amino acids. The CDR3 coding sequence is TGCGCCAGCAGCCAGGACTCCAGGGGATCTAACTATGGCTACACCTTC. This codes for CASSQDSRGSNYGYTF.

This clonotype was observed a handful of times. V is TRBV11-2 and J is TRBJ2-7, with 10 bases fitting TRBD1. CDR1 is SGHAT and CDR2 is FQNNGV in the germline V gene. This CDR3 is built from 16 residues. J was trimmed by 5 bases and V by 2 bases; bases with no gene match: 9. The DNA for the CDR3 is TGTGCCAGCAGCTTACCCAAGACAGGGGGCAAGGACGAGCAGTACTTC. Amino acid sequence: CASSLPKTGGKDEQYF.

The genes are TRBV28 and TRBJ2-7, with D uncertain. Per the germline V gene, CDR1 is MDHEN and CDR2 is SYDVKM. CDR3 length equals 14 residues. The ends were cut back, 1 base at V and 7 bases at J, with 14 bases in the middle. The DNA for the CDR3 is TGTGCCAGCAGTTTATTCGGCGGCCCCGTGGAGCAGTACTTC. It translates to CASSLFGGPVEQYF.

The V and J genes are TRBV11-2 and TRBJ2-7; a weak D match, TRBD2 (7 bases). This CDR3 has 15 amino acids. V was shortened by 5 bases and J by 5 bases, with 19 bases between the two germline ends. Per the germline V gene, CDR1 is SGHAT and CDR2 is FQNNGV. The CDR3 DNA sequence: TGTGCCAGCAGCGAGGACGGGGGGCTTATTAACGAGCAGTACTTC. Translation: CASSEDGGLINEQYF.

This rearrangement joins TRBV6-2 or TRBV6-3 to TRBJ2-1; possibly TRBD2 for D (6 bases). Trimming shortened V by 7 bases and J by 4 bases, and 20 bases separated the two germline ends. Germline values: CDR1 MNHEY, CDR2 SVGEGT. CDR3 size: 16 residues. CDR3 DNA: TGTGCCAGCATAGACCCAATGGGAGGTTTGTACAATGAGCAGTTCTTC. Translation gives CASIDPMGGLYNEQFF.

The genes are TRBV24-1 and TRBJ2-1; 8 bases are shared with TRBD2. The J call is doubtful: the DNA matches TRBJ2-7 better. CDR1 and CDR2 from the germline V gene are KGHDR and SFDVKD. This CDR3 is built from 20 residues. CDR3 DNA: TGTGCCACCAGTGACATGAGCGGGAGAGAAGCGTCGGGGGCCTACAATGAGCAGTACTTC. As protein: CATSDMSGREASGAYNEQYF.

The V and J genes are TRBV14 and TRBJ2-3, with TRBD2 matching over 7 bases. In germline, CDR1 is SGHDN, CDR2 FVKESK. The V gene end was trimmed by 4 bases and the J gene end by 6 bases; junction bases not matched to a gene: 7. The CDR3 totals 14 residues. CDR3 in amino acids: CASSPLAGVDTQYF. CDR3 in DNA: TGTGCCAGCAGCCCGCTCGCGGGAGTGGATACGCAGTATTTT.

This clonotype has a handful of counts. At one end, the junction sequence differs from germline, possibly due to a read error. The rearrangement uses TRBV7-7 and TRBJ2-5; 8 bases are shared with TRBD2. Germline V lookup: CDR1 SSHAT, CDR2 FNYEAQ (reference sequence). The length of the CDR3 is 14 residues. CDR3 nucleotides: TGTGCTAGCAGCAGCACAGCGGGGGTCGAGACCCAGTACTTC. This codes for CASSSTAGVETQYF.

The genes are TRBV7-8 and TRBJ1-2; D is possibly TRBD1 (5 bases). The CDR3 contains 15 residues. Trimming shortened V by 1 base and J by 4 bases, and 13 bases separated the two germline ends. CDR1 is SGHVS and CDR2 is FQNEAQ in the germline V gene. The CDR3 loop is CASSLDPGRSYGYTF. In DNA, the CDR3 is TGTGCCAGCAGCTTAGACCCAGGGAGAAGCTATGGCTACACCTTC.